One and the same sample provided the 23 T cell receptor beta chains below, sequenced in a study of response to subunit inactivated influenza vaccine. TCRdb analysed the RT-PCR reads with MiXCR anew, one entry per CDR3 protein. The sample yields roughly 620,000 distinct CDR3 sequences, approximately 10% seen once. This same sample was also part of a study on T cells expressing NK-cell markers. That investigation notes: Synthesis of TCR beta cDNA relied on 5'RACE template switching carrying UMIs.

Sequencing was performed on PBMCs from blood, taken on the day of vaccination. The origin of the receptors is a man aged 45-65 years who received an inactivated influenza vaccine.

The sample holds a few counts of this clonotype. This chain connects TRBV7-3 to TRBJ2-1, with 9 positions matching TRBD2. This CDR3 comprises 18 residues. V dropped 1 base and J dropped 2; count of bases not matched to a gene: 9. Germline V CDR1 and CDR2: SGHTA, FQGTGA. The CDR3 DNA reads TGTGCCAGCAGCTTAAACTGGGCTAGCGGGATAACCTACAATGAGCAGTTCTTC. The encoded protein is CASSLNWASGITYNEQFF.

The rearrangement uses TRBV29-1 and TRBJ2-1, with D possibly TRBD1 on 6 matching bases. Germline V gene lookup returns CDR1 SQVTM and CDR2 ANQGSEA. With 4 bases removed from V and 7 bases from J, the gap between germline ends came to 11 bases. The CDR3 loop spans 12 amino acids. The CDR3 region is CSVGRGWNEQFF. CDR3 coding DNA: TGCAGCGTTGGCAGGGGATGGAATGAGCAGTTCTTC.

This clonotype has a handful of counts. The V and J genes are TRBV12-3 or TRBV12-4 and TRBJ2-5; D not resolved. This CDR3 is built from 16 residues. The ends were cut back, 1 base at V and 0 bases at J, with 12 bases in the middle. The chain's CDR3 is CASSLVHVGYQETQYF. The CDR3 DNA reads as TGTGCCAGCAGTTTAGTGCATGTGGGGTACCAAGAGACCCAGTACTTC.

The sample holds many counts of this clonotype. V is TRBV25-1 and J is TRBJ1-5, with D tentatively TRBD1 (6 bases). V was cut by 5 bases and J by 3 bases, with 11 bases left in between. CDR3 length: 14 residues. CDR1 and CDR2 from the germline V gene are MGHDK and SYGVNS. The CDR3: CASSQGLLNQPQHF. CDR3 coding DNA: TGTGCCAGCAGTCAGGGGTTACTCAATCAGCCCCAGCATTTT.

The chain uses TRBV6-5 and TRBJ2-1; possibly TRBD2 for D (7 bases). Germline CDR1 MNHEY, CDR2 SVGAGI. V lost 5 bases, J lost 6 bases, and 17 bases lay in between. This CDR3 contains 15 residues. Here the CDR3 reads CASSISGGHSNEQFF. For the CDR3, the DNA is TGTGCCAGCAGTATCTCGGGGGGCCATAGCAATGAGCAGTTCTTC.

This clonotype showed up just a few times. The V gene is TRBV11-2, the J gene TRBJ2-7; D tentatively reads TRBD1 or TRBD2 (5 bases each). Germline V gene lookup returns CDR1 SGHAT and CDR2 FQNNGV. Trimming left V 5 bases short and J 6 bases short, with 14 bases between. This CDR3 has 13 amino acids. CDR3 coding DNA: TGTGCCAGCAGCGAGGGACGGGACCTCGAGCAGTACTTC. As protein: CASSEGRDLEQYF.

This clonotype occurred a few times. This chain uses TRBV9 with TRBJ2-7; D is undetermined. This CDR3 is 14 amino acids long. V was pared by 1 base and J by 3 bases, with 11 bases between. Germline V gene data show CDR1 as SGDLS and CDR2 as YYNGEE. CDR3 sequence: CASSVRQANYEQYF. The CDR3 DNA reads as TGTGCCAGCAGCGTACGGCAGGCAAACTACGAGCAGTACTTC.

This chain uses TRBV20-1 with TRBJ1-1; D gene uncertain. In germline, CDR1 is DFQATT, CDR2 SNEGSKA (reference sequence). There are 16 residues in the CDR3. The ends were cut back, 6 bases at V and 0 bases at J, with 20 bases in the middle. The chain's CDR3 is CSAEGQERILNTEAFF. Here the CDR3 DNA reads TGCAGTGCAGAGGGCCAGGAAAGAATCTTGAACACTGAAGCTTTCTTT.

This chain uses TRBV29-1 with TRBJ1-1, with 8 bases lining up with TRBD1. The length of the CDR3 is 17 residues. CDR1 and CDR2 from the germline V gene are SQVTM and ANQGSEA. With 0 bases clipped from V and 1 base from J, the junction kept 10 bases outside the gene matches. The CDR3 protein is CSVEDRTGWYSNTEAFF. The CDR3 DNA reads TGCAGCGTTGAAGACCGGACAGGGTGGTATTCGAACACTGAAGCTTTCTTT.

CDR3 nucleotide sequence: TGTGCCAGCAGTGAAAGCCTGGGGGGCGCCAACGTCCTGACTTTC. It is translated as CASSESLGGANVLTF. The chain employs TRBV6-1 and TRBJ2-6; D may be TRBD1 or TRBD2 (6 bases each). This CDR3 is 15 amino acids long. The V end lost 2 bases, the J end lost 7 bases, and 12 bases lay between the germline ends. Germline CDR1 MNHNS, CDR2 SASEGT.

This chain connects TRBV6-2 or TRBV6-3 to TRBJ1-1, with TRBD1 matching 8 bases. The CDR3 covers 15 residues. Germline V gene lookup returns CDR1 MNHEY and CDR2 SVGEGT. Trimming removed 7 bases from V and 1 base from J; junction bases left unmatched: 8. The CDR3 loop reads CASTPRQGANTEAFF. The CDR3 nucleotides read TGTGCCAGCACACCCAGGCAGGGGGCGAACACTGAAGCTTTCTTT.

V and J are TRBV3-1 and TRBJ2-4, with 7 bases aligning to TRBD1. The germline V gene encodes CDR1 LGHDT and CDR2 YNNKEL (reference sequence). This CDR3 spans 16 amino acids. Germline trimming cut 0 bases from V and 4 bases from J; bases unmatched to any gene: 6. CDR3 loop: CASSQDLARGKNIQYF. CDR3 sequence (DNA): TGTGCCAGCAGCCAAGATCTTGCCAGGGGGAAAAACATTCAGTACTTC.

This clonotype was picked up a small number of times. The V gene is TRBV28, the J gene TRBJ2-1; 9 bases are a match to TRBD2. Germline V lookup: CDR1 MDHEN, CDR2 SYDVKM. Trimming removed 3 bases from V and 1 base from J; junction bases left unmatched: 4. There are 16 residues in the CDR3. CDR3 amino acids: CASSFWREGSYNEQFF. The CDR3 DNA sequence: TGTGCCAGCAGTTTCTGGCGGGAGGGGTCCTACAATGAGCAGTTCTTC.

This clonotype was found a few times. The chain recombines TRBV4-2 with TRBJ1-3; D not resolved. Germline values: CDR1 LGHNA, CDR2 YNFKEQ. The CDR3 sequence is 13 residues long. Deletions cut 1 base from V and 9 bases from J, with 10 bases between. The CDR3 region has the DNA TGTGCCAGCAGCCAAGCTCCGGATGGCACCATATATTTT. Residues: CASSQAPDGTIYF.

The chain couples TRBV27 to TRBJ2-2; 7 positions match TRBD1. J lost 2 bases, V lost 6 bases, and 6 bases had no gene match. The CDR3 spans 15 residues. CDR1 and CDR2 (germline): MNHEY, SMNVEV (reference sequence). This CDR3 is CASRPGTDNTGELFF. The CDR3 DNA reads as TGTGCCAGCAGACCTGGGACAGATAACACCGGGGAGCTGTTTTTT.

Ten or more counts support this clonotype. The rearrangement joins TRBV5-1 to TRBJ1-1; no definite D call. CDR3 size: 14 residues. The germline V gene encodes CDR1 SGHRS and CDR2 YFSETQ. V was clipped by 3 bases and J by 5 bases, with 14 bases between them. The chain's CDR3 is CASSSQVTATEAFF. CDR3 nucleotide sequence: TGCGCCAGCAGCTCGCAGGTCACCGCTACTGAAGCTTTCTTT.

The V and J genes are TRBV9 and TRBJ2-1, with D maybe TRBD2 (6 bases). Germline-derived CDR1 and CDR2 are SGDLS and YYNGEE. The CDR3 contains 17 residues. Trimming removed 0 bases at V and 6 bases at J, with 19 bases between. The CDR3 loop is CASSVGSGGIGVNEQFF. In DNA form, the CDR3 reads TGTGCCAGCAGCGTAGGTAGTGGCGGGATCGGGGTCAATGAGCAGTTCTTC.

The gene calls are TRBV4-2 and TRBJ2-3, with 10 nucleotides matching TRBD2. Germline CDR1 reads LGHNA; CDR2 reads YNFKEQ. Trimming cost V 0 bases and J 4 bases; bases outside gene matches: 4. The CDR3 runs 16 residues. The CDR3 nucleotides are TGTGCCAGCAGCCAAGAGATTAGCGGGGGGTCAGATACGCAGTATTTT. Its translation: CASSQEISGGSDTQYF.

This chain's CDR3 is CASRNLAGGEETQYF. In DNA, the CDR3 is TGCGCCAGCAGGAACTTGGCAGGGGGCGAGGAGACCCAGTACTTC. The V and J genes are TRBV4-3 and TRBJ2-5, with 8 positions matching TRBD1. J gave up 5 bases and V 6 bases, and 11 bases lay outside the gene matches. The CDR3 runs to 15 residues. Germline V gives CDR1 LGHNA, CDR2 YSLEER.

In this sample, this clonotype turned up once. CDR3 bases: TGTGCCAGCAGCCCTCCGATCGAGGAGCAGTTCTTC. Translating gives CASSPPIEEQFF. The gene calls are TRBV7-9 and TRBJ2-1; the D is unclear. The CDR3 has 12 amino acids. Trimming cost V 5 bases and J 10 bases, with 12 bases left between them. Germline V gives CDR1 SEHNR, CDR2 FQNEAQ (reference sequence).

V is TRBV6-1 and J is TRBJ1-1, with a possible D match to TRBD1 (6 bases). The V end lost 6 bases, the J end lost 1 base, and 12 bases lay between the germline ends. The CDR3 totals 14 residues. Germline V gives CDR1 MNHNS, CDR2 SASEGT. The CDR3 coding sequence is TGTGCCAGCAGATCGGGACAAACGAACACTGAAGCTTTCTTT. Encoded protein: CASRSGQTNTEAFF.

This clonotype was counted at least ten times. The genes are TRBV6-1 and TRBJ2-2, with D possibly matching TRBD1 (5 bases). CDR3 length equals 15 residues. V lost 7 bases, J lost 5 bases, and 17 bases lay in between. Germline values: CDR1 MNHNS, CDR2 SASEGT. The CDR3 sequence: CASKRGASRTGELFF. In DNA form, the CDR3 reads TGTGCCAGCAAGCGTGGGGCCAGTCGAACCGGGGAGCTGTTTTTT.

The CDR3 DNA reads TGCGCCAGCAGCTTGGGTCCGGACACATACAATGAGCAGTTCTTC. Translation gives CASSLGPDTYNEQFF. The rearrangement joins TRBV5-1 to TRBJ2-1; D may be TRBD1 (5 bases). In germline, CDR1 is SGHRS, CDR2 YFSETQ. This CDR3 is 15 amino acids long. V was pared by 0 bases and J by 4 bases, with 11 bases between.